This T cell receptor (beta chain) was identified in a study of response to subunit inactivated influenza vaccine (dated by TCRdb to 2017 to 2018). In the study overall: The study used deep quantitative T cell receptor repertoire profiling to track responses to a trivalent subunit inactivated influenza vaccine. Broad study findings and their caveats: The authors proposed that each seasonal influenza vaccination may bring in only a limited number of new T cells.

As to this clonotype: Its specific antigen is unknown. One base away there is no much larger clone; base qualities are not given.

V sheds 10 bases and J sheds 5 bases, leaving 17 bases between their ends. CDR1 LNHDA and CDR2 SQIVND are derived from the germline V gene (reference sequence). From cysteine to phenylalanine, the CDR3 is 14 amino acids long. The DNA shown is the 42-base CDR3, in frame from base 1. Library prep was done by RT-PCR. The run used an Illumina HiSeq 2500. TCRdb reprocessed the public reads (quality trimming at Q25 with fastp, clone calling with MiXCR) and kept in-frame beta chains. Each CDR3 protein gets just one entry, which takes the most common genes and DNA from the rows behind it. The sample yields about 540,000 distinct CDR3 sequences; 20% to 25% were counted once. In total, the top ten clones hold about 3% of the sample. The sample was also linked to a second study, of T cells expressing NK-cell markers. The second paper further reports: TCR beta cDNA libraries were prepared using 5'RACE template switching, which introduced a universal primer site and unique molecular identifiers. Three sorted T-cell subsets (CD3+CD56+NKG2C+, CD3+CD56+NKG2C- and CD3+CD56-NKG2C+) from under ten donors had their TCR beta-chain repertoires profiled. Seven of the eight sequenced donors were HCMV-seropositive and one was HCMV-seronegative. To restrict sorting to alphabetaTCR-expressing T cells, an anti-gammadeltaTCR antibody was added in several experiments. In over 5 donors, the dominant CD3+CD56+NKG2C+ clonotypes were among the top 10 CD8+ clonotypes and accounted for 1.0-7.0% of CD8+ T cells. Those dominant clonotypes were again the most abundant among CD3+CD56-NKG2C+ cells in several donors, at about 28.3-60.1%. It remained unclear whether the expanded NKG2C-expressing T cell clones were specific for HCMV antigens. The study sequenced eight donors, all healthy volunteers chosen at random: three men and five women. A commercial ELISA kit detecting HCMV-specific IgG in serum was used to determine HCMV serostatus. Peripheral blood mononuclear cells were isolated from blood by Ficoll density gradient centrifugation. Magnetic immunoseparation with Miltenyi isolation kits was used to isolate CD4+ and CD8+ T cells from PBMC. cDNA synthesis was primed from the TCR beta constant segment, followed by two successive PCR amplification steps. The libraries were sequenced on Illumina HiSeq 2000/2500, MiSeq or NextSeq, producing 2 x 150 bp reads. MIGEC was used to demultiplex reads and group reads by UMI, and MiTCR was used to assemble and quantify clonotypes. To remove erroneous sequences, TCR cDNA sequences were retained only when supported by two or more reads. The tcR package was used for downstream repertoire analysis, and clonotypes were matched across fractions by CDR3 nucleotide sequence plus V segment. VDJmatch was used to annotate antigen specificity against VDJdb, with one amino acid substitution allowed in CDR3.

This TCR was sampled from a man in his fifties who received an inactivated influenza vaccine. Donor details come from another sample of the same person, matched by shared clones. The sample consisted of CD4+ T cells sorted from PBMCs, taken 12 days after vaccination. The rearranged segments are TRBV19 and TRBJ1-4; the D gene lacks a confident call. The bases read TGTGCCACCACGGGATTTGGAGCCAATGAAAAACTGTTTTTT. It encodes CATTGFGANEKLFF.